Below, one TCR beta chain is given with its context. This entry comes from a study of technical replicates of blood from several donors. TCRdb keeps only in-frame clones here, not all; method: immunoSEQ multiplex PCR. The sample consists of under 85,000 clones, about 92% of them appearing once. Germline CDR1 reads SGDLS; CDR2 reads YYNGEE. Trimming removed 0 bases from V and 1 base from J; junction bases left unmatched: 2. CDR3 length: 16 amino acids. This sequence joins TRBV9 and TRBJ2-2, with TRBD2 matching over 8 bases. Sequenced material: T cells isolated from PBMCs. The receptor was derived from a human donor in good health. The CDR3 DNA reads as TGTGCCAGCAGCGTAGCGGGGGGGCGGAACACCGGGGAGCTGTTTTTT. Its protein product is CASSVAGGRNTGELFF.